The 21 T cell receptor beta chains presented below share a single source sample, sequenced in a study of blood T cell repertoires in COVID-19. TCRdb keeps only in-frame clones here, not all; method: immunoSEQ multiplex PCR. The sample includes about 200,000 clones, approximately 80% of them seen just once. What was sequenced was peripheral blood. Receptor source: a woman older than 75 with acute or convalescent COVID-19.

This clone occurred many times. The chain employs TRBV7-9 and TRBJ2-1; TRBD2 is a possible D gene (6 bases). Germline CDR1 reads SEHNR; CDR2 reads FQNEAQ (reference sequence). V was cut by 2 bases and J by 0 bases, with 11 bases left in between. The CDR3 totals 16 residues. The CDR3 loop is CASSLSAGPSYNEQFF. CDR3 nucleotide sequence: TGTGCCAGCAGCTTAAGTGCGGGGCCCTCCTACAATGAGCAGTTCTTC.

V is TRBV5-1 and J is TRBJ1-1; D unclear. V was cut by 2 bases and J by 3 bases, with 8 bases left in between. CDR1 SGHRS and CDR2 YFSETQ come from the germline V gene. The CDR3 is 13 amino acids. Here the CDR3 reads CASSLREDTEAFF. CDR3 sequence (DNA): TGCGCCAGCAGCTTACGGGAGGACACTGAAGCTTTCTTT. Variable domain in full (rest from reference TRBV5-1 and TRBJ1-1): KAGVTQTPRYLIKTRGQQVTLSCSPISGHRSVSWYQQTPGQGLQFLFEYFSETQRNKGNFPGRFSGRQFSNSRSEMNVSTLELGDSALYLCASSLREDTEAFFGQGTRLTVV.

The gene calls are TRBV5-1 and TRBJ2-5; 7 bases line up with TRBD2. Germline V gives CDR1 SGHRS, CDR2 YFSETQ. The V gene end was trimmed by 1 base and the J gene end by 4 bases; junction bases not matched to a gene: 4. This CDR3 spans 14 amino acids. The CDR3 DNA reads TGCGCCAGCAGCTTGTCGGTAGCGGGAGAGACCCAGTACTTC. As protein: CASSLSVAGETQYF.

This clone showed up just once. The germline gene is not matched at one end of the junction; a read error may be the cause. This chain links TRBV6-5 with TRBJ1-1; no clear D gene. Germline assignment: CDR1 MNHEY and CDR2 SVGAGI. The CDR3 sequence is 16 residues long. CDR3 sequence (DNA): TGTGCCACCAGTTCCGGGTCGGCTGAGACGAACACTGAAGCTTTCTTT. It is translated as CATSSGSAETNTEAFF.

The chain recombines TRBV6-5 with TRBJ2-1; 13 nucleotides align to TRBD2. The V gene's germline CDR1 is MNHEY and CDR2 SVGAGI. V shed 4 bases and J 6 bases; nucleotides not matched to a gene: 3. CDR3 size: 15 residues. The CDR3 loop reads CASSLTSGRANEQFF. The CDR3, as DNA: TGTGCCAGCAGTTTAACTAGCGGGAGGGCCAATGAGCAGTTCTTC.

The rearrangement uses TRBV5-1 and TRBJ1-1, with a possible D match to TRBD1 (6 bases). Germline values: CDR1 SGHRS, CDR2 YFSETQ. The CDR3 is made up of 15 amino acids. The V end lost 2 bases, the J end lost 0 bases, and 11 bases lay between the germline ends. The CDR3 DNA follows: TGCGCCAGCAGCTTACTTGACAGGTTGAACACTGAAGCTTTCTTT. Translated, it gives CASSLLDRLNTEAFF.

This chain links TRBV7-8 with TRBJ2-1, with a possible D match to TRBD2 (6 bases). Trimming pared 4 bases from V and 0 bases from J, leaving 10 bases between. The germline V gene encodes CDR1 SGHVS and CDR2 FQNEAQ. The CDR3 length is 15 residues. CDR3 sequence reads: CASSSLASSYNEQFF. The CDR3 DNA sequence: TGTGCCAGCAGCTCGCTAGCGTCCTCCTACAATGAGCAGTTCTTC.

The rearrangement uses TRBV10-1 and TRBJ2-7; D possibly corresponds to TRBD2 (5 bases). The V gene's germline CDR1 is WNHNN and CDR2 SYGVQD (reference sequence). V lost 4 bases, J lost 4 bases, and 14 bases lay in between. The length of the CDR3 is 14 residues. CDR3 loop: CASSASGFPYEQYF. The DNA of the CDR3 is TGCGCCAGCAGTGCATCGGGGTTCCCTTACGAGCAGTACTTC.

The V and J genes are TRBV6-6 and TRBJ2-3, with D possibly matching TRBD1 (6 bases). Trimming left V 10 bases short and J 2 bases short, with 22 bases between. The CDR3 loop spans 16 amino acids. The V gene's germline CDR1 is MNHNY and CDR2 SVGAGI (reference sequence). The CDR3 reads CATIDGQSPTTDTQYF. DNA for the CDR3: TGTGCCACTATCGACGGACAGAGTCCCACCACAGATACGCAGTATTTT.

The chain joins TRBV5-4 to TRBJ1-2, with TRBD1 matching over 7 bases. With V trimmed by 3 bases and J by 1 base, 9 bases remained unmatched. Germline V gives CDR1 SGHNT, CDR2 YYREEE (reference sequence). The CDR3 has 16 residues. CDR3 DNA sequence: TGTGCCAGCAGCTCCCAGAGGACAGGAATTAACTATGGCTACACCTTC. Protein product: CASSSQRTGINYGYTF. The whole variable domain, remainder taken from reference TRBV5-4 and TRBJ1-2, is ETGVTQSPTHLIKTRGQQVTLRCSSQSGHNTVSWYQQALGQGPQFIFQYYREEENGRGNFPPRFSGLQFPNYSSELNVNALELDDSALYLCASSSQRTGINYGYTFGSGTRLTVV.

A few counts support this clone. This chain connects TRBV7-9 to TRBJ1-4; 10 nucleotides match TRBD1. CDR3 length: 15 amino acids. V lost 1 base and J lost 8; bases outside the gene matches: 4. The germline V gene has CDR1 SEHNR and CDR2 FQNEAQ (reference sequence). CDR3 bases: TGTGCCAGCAGCTTAGTGGGACAGGGGACGGAAAAACTGTTTTTT. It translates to CASSLVGQGTEKLFF.

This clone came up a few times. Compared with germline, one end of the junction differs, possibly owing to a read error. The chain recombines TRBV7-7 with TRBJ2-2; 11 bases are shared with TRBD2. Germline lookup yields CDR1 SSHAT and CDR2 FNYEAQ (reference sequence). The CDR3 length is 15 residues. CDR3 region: CASRLLAGDTGELFF. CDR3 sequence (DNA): TGTGCTAGCAGATTACTAGCGGGAGACACCGGGGAGCTGTTTTTT.

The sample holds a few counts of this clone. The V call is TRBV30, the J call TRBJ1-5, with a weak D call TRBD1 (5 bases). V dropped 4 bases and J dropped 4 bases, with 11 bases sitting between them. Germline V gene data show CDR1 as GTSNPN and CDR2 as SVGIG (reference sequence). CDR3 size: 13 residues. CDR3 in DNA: TGTGCCTGGACTGTGGGGGGGAATCAGCCCCAGCATTTT. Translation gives CAWTVGGNQPQHF.

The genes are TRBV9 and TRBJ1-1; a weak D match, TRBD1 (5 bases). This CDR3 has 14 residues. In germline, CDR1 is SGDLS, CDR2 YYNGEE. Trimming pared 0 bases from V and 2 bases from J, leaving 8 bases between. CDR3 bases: TGTGCCAGCAGCGTAGGACAGACTAACACTGAAGCTTTCTTT. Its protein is CASSVGQTNTEAFF.

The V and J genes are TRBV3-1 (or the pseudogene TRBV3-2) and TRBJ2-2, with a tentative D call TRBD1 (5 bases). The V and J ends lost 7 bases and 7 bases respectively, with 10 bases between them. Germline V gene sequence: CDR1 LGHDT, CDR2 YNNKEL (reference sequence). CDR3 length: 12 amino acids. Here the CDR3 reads CASTQGHGELFF. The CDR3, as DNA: TGTGCCAGCACCCAGGGCCACGGGGAGCTGTTTTTT.

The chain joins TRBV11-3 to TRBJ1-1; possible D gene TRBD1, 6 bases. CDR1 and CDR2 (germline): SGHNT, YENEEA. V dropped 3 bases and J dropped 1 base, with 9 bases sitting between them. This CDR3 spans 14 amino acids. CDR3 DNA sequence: TGTGCCAGCAGCTTCGACAGGAAGAACACTGAAGCTTTCTTT. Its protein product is CASSFDRKNTEAFF.

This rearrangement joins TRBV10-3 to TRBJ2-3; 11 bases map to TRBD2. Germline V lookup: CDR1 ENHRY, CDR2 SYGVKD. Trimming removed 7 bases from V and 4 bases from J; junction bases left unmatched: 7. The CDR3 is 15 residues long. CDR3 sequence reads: CAITEGLAESDTQYF. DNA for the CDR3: TGTGCCATCACCGAGGGACTAGCGGAGTCAGATACGCAGTATTTT.

CDR3 residues: CSVGETGVGEKLFF. In DNA form, the CDR3 reads TGCAGCGTTGGGGAGACAGGGGTCGGGGAAAAACTGTTTTTT. The chain links TRBV29-1 to TRBJ1-4; TRBD1 matches 8 bases. This CDR3 is 14 amino acids long. Germline CDR1 is SQVTM and CDR2 is ANQGSEA. V lost 4 bases to trimming and J lost 8 bases; unmatched junction nucleotides: 9.

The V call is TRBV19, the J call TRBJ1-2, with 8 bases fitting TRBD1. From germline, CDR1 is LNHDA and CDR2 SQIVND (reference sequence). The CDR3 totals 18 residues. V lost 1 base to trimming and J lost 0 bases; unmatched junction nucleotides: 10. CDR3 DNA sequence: TGTGCCAGTAGTATAGGTGGACAGGGCCTCGCTACTAACTATGGCTACACCTTC. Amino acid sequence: CASSIGGQGLATNYGYTF. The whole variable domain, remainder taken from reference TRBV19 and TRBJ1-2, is DGGITQSPKYLFRKEGQNVTLSCEQNLNHDAMYWYRQDPGQGLRLIYYSQIVNDFQKGDIAEGYSVSREKKESFPLTVTSAQKNPTAFYLCASSIGGQGLATNYGYTFGSGTRLTVV.

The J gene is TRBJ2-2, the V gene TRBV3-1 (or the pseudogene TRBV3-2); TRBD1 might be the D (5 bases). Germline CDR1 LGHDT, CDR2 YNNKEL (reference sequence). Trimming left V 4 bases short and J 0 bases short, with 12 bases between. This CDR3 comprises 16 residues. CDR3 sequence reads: CASSLHPTANTGELFF. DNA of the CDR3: TGTGCCAGCAGCCTTCACCCGACAGCGAACACCGGGGAGCTGTTTTTT.

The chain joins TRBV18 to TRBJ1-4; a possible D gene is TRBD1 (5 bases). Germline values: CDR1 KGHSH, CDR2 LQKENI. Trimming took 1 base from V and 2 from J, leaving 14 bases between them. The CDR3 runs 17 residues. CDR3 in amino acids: CASSPQPPGITNEKLFF. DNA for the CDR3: TGTGCCAGCTCACCACAGCCCCCAGGGATTACTAATGAAAAACTGTTTTTT.